The clone carrying this T cell receptor (beta chain) is deemed medium-sized. The sample comes from a study of low-dose radiotherapy and immunotherapy resistance in tumors. For the study at large: Treatment consisted of nivolumab 240 mg every two weeks and ipilimumab 1 mg/kg every six weeks, given intravenously to patients.

The germline V gene has CDR1 MNHEY and CDR2 SVGEGT. The CDR3 has 17 amino acids. Trimming took 8 bases from V and 4 from J; bases not matched to a gene: 16. Sample time point: before trial treatment. cDNA synthesis used a TRAV/TRBV-specific primer set for both chains. A constant-region primer paired with the V-primer adapter amplified TCRs over about 20 PCR cycles. MiXCR, applied by TCRdb to the reads, yields one record per CDR3 protein. In the table there are tens of thousands of distinct CDR3 sequences, roughly 30% of which are singletons. The input for sequencing was PBMCs, taken before treatment. The chain joins TRBV6-2 or TRBV6-3 to TRBJ1-1; 10 bases are shared with TRBD1. The receptor was isolated from a female donor with ovarian cancer. In DNA form, the CDR3 reads TGTGCCAGCTCTGAGACAGGGGGCTATATAGTGGGCACTGAAGCTTTCTTT. Its protein product is CASSETGGYIVGTEAFF.